The 10 T cell receptor beta chains below come from one sample, sequenced in a study of T cell clonality in common variable immunodeficiency. Using immunoSEQ multiplex PCR, the repertoire was profiled, and TCRdb retains in-frame clones only, with some absent. This sample comprises about 35,000 clones, none seen once only. The sequenced material came from peripheral blood mononuclear cells. The receptor set was obtained from a person between 18 and 69 years old in good health.

CDR3 amino acids: CASSPGLQQETQYF. The sequenced CDR3 bases are TGTGCCAGCAGCCCTGGGCTACAACAAGAGACC. The chain carries TRBV11-2 and TRBJ2-5; D not resolved. The read ends 3 residues shy of where the CDR3 ends; the end is completed using the germline J gene. This CDR3 contains 14 residues. Germline assignment: CDR1 SGHAT and CDR2 FQNNGV. Trimming took off 5 bases at V and 2 bases at J, with 12 bases between the two ends.

In its sample, this clone was seen many times. Mismatch with germline at one junction end may stem from a read error. The read ends 3 residues before the CDR3 terminus; that terminus is restored from the germline J gene. The gene calls are TRBV2 and TRBJ1-1; D ambiguous. Germline CDR1 is SNHLY and CDR2 is FYNNEI. The CDR3 is 12 amino acids. CDR3 DNA, as far as it was read: TGTGCCAGCAGGGAAGAGCCCACTGAA. Its protein product is CASREEPTE. The CDR3, in full, reads CASREEPTEAFF.

In regard to this clone: The CDR3 goes on 3 residues after the read ends, and that part is filled in from the germline J gene. This chain links TRBV2 with TRBJ2-3; TRBD2 agrees at 8 bases. Germline-derived CDR1 and CDR2 are SNHLY and FYNNEI. The CDR3 covers 14 residues. CDR3 loop: CASQRAGGQETQYF. The sequenced part of the CDR3 DNA is TGTGCCAGTCAAAGGGCGGGAGGTCAAGAGACG. Based on the CDR3 plus reference TRBV2 and TRBJ2-3, the full variable domain is EPEVTQTPSHQVTQMGQEVILRCVPISNHLYFYWYRQILGQKVEFLVSFYNNEISEKSEIFDDQFSVERPDGSNFTLKIRSTKLEDSAMYFCASQRAGGQETQYFGPGTRLTVL.

In its sample, this clone was seen many times. The read ends 3 residues before the CDR3 terminus; that terminus is restored from the germline J gene. The J gene is TRBJ1-2, the V gene TRBV5-1, with D perhaps TRBD1 (6 bases). Per the germline V gene, CDR1 is SGHRS and CDR2 is YFSETQ. The CDR3 runs 15 residues. Trimming shortened V by 8 bases and J by 2 bases, and 19 bases separated the two germline ends. The part of the CDR3 DNA that was read is TGCGCCAGTTCCGACCAGGGGCGGGCCAACTATGGC. It translates to CASSDQGRANYG. The complete CDR3 protein is CASSDQGRANYGYTF.

This clone has ten or more counts. The sequence runs out 3 residues before the end of the CDR3; the remainder is reconstructed from the germline J gene. The rearrangement joins TRBV20-1 to TRBJ2-1; TRBD2 aligns across 12 bases. Per the germline V gene, CDR1 is DFQATT and CDR2 is SNEGSKA (reference sequence). J was trimmed by 7 bases and V by 3 bases; bases with no gene match: 13. The CDR3 has 17 residues. CDR3 protein: CSASPRRLAGEVNEQFF. The sequenced CDR3 bases are TGCAGTGCTAGCCCCCGGAGACTAGCGGGAGAAGTGAATGAG.

This clone occurred a few times. The CDR3 end is not reached by the read, which stops 3 residues before it; the germline J gene fills it in. The V gene is TRBV7-9, the J gene TRBJ2-7; 7 bases map to TRBD1. J was trimmed by 3 bases and V by 5 bases; bases with no gene match: 7. The CDR3 length is 14 residues. Germline V gene sequence: CDR1 SEHNR, CDR2 FQNEAQ (reference sequence). CDR3 sequence reads: CASSMTGIGYEQYF. CDR3 DNA, as far as it was read: TGTGCCAGCAGCATGACAGGGATCGGCTACGAG.

At least ten counts were recorded for this clone. CDR3 in amino acids: CASSKTGAVWANEKLFF. The sequenced CDR3 bases are TGTGCCAGTAGTAAGACAGGGGCGGTTTGGGCTAATGAAAAA. V gene TRBV19 combines with J gene TRBJ1-4; TRBD1 agrees at 8 bases. The CDR3 goes on 3 residues after the read ends, and that part is filled in from the germline J gene. The J segment lost 3 bases and the V segment lost 4 bases, leaving 10 bases of the junction unmatched. This CDR3 is 17 amino acids long. The germline V gene has CDR1 LNHDA and CDR2 SQIVND (reference sequence).

This clone was recorded many times. Sequencing ends 3 residues short of the CDR3 end; the germline J gene provides the rest. The rearrangement links TRBV4-1 to TRBJ2-3; 7 bases are shared with TRBD1. Germline values: CDR1 MGHRA, CDR2 YSYEKL. CDR3 length: 17 residues. V trimming: 8 bases; J trimming: 6 bases; junction bases outside the gene matches: 20. The CDR3 region is CASSPLGLGGVRDTQYF. CDR3 DNA, as far as it was read: TGCGCCAGCTCCCCCCTGGGGCTAGGGGGCGTGAGGGATACG.

A word on this clone: This could be a read error, since a much larger clone is one nucleotide away. The CDR3 goes on 3 residues after the read ends, and that part is filled in from the germline J gene. The chain joins TRBV6-2 or TRBV6-3 to TRBJ2-5; 7 bases are shared with TRBD2. The length of the CDR3 is 13 residues. CDR1 and CDR2 (germline): MNHEY, SVGEGT. The CDR3 sequence is CASWAGAGDTQYF. The CDR3 DNA, read in part, is TGTGCCAGCTGGGCCGGTGCGGGGGATACC.

This clone was found many times. The CDR3 sequence is CASRQGADGNTIYF. CDR3 bases read: TGTGCCAGCCGACAGGGGGCTGATGGAAACACC. The chain links TRBV2 to TRBJ1-3, with TRBD1 identical over 10 bases. The sequenced fragment ends 3 residues before the CDR3 boundary, so the rest is inferred from the germline J gene. V shed 8 bases and J 3 bases; nucleotides not matched to a gene: 4. The CDR3 contains 14 residues. The germline V gene has CDR1 SNHLY and CDR2 FYNNEI. The full variable domain, in which reference TRBV2 and TRBJ1-3 provide the parts outside the CDR3, is EPEVTQTPSHQVTQMGQEVILRCVPISNHLYFYWYRQILGQKVEFLVSFYNNEISEKSEIFDDQFSVERPDGSNFTLKIRSTKLEDSAMYFCASRQGADGNTIYFGEGSWLTVV.